What follows describes a single T cell receptor (beta chain). The trim removed 0 bases at V and 6 bases at J, leaving 9 bases unmatched. This CDR3 region has 15 residues. In germline, CDR1 is SGHRS, CDR2 YFSETQ. The record originates from a study of OX40 agonist ivuxolimab in advanced cancers. Measured with immunoSEQ multiplex PCR; TCRdb has only the in-frame clones, and not every one. The sample has about 82,000 clones, around 84% seen once; the top ten hold just under 2%. The specimen comprised CD4+ or CD8+ T cells sorted from blood, sampled in a trial of the OX40 agonist ivuxolimab. The V call is TRBV5-1, the J call TRBJ2-7; 7 bases line up with TRBD1. The TCR was taken from an adult with an advanced solid tumor such as melanoma, head and neck, liver or kidney cancer. CDR3 region: CASSLDPGTASEQYF. CDR3 coding DNA: TGCGCCAGCAGCTTGGATCCCGGGACAGCCAGCGAGCAGTACTTC.